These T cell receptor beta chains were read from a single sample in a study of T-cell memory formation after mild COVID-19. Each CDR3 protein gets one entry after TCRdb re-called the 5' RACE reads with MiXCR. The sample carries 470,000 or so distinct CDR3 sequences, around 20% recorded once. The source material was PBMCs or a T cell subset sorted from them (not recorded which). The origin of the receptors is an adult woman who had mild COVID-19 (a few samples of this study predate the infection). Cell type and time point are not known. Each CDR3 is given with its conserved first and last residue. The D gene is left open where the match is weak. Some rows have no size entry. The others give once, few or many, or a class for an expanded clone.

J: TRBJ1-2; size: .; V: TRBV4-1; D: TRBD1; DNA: TGCGCCAGCAGCCCACGTCCCGGGACAGGGTTTTTGGGCTACACCTTC; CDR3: CASSPRPGTGFLGYTF
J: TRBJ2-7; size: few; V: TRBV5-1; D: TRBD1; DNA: TGCGCCAGCAGCTATCCGGGACAGGGGGCTTACGAGCAGTACTTC; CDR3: CASSYPGQGAYEQYF
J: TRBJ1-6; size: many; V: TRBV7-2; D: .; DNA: TGTGCCAGCAGGGGTCAGCGGGGTAATTCACCCCTCCACTTT; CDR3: CASRGQRGNSPLHF
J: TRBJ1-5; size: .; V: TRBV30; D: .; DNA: TGTGCCTGGAGTAGAAGGATGGGCAATCAGCCCCAGCATTTT; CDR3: CAWSRRMGNQPQHF
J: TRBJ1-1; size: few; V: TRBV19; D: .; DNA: TGTGCCAGTAGTGCGCTGGGAGGGGCTACCACTGAAGCTTTCTTT; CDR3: CASSALGGATTEAFF
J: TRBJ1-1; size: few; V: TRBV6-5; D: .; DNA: TGTGCCAGCAGTTACTCGGGGGATGAAGCTTTCTTT; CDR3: CASSYSGDEAFF
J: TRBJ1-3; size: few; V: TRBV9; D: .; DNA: TGTGCCAGCAGCGTGTCTTTGGACAGCCTGGGCACCATATATTTT; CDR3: CASSVSLDSLGTIYF
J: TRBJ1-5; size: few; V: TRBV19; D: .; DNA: TGTGCCAGTAGTCCCCCAACCGGAGGGAGCAATCAGCCCCAGCATTTT; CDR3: CASSPPTGGSNQPQHF
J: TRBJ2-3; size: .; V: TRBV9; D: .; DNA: TGTGCCAGCAGCGCGACTGCCGGGCGCACAGATACGCAGTATTTT; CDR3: CASSATAGRTDTQYF
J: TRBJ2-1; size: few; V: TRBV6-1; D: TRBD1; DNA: TGTGCCAGCAGTTACTCCGGGACAGGGTTGGATGAGCAGTTCTTC; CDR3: CASSYSGTGLDEQFF
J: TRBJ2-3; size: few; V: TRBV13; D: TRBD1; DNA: TGTGCCAGCAGCCGAGACAGGGGGCAGACAGATACGCAGTATTTT; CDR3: CASSRDRGQTDTQYF
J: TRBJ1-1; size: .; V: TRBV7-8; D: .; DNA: TGTGCCAGCAGCTCTACACGGGCCCCGGGGAACACTGAAGCTTTCTTT; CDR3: CASSSTRAPGNTEAFF
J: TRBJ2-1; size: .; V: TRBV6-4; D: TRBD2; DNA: TGTGCCAGCAGTACTAGCGTGAGCTCCTACAATGAGCAGTTCTTC; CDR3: CASSTSVSSYNEQFF
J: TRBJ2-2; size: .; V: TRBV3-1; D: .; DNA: TGTGCCAGCAGCCAAGAAGGGGGGGCCAACACCGGGGAGCTGTTTTTT; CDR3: CASSQEGGANTGELFF
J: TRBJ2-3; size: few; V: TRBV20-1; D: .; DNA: TGCAGTGCTAGAGATGGGGAGGGGGGGCCTTTCACAGATACGCAGTATTTT; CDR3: CSARDGEGGPFTDTQYF
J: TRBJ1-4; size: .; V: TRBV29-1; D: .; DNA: TGCAGCGTCCAGGTGGGGGAAAAACTGTTTTTT; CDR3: CSVQVGEKLFF
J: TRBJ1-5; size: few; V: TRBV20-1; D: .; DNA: TGCAGTGCCGCGGGGAGTGAAAGGGGCAATCAGCCCCAGCATTTT; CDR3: CSAAGSERGNQPQHF
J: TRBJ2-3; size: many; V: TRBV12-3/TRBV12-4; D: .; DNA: TGTGCCACTAGCGGCACAGATACGCAGTATTTT; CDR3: CATSGTDTQYF
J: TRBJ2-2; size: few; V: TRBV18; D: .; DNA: TGTGCCAGCTTTGAACAGGGGAACACCGGGGAGCTGTTTTTT; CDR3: CASFEQGNTGELFF
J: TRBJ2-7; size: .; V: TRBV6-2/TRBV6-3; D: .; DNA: TGTGCCAGCAGTTCCATGACTGAATCCTACGAGCAGTACTTC; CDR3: CASSSMTESYEQYF
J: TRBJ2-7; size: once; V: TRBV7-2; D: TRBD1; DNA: TGTGCCAGCAGCCCGCATTGGACAGGGGACTACGAGCAGTACTTC; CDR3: CASSPHWTGDYEQYF
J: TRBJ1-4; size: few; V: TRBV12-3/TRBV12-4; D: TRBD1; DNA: TGTGCCAGCAGTTCCTACAGGGGATCTACTGAAAAACTGTTTTTT; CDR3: CASSSYRGSTEKLFF
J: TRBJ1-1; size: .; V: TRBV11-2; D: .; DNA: TGTGCCAGCAGCTTAGTTGGGGGGACGACTGAAGCTTTCTTT; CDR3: CASSLVGGTTEAFF
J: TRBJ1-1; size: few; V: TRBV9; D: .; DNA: TGTGCCAGCAGCGTAGATGGGACCCCAGGAGACACTGAAGCTTTCTTT; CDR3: CASSVDGTPGDTEAFF
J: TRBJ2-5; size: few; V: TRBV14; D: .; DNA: TGTGCCAGCAGCCCGCCTTACGGCGGGGTTCAAGAGACCCAGTACTTC; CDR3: CASSPPYGGVQETQYF
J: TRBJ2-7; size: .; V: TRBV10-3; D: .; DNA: TGTGCCAAGGGCCCACGGAAGGACGAGCAGTACTTC; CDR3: CAKGPRKDEQYF
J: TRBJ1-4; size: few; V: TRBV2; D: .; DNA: TGTGCCAGCAGTGTCGACGCAGGGTCAACTAATGAAAAACTGTTTTTT; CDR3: CASSVDAGSTNEKLFF
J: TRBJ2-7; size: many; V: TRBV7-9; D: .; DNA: TGTGCCAGCAGCTTAGAATCCTACTACGAGCAGTACTTC; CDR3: CASSLESYYEQYF
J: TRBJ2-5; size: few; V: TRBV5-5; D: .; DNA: TGTGCCAGCAGCTTGTGGGGTGTCCAAGAGACCCAGTACTTC; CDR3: CASSLWGVQETQYF
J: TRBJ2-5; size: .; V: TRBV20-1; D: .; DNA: TGCAGTGCTAGAGTTCAACAGGGCTTCGGGACCCAGTACTTC; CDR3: CSARVQQGFGTQYF
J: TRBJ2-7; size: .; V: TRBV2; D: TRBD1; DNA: TGTGCCACCTTTCAACAGGGGGTGTCCTTTGACGAGCAGTACTTC; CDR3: CATFQQGVSFDEQYF
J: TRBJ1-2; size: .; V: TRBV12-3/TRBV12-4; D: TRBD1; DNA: TGTGCCAGCAGTCCAAATCTCGGACAGGAAACTAACTATGGCTACACCTTC; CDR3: CASSPNLGQETNYGYTF
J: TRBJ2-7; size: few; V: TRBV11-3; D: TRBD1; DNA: TGTGCCAGCAGCTCAAAACCACCAGGGGGCTACGAGCAGTACTTC; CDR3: CASSSKPPGGYEQYF
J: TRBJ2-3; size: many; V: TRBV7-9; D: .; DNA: TGTGCCAGCAGCTCGGTAGCGGGCACAGATACGCAGTATTTT; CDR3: CASSSVAGTDTQYF
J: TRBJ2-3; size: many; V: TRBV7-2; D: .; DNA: TGTGCCAGCAGCTTAGGTGTCACAGATACGCAGTATTTT; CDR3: CASSLGVTDTQYF
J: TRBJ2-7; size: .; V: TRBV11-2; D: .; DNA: TGTGCCAGCGGAGATGGGCCGGGACGCCTCTCCTACGAGCAGTACTTC; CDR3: CASGDGPGRLSYEQYF